These 30 T cell receptor beta chains were all obtained from the same sample, sequenced in a study of shared clonotypes between healthy human individuals. Here immunoSEQ multiplex PCR was the method, and the copy in TCRdb shows in-frame clones only, minus some. Of roughly 2.6 million clones listed, about 92% are singletons. Sequencing input: naive CD4+ T cells sorted from blood. Documented subset: CD45RA+ positively selected. The source of these receptors is a man between 18 and 29 years old in good health.

The chain combines TRBV7-2 with TRBJ2-7; D might be TRBD2 (5 bases). This CDR3 region has 14 residues. Germline V CDR1 and CDR2: SGHTA, FQGNSA. Deletions cut 5 bases from V and 4 bases from J, with 15 bases between. The CDR3 protein is CASSLGVSRYEQYF. The CDR3 nucleotides are TGTGCCAGCAGCCTCGGGGTCTCGAGATACGAGCAGTACTTC.

The gene calls are TRBV6-1 and TRBJ1-1, with D perhaps TRBD1 (5 bases). The germline V gene has CDR1 MNHNS and CDR2 SASEGT. V was clipped by 4 bases and J by 1 base, with 13 bases between them. CDR3 length equals 15 residues. The CDR3 is CASSVSGQSNTEAFF. The CDR3, as DNA: TGTGCCAGCAGTGTCTCAGGGCAGTCGAACACTGAAGCTTTCTTT.

This clone was detected only once. The sample contains more than one DNA sequence encoding this CDR3. The chain carries TRBV19 and TRBJ1-1; 7 bases align to TRBD1. V was pared by 2 bases and J by 4 bases, with 1 base of the junction left unmatched. CDR3 size: 13 residues. The germline V gene encodes CDR1 LNHDA and CDR2 SQIVND (reference sequence). The CDR3: CASSINRGTEAFF. The CDR3 nucleotides read TGTGCCAGTAGTATAAACAGGGGCACTGAAGCTTTCTTT.

This clone was detected a few times. The chain employs TRBV7-9 and TRBJ1-2; D is possibly TRBD1 (5 bases). The CDR3 totals 12 residues. Germline V gives CDR1 SEHNR, CDR2 FQNEAQ (reference sequence). V gave up 4 bases and J gave up 2 bases, with 5 bases separating them. The CDR3 DNA follows: TGTGCCAGCAGCTGGGACAACTATGGCTACACCTTC. Protein sequence: CASSWDNYGYTF.

This chain connects TRBV4-3 to TRBJ1-2; no definite D call. The germline V gene has CDR1 LGHNA and CDR2 YSLEER. The CDR3 consists of 15 residues. With 1 base removed from V and 7 bases from J, the gap between germline ends came to 16 bases. The CDR3, as DNA: TGCGCCAGCAGCCAAGCTCCTCCGGGCGACGGTGGCTACACCTTC. Protein: CASSQAPPGDGGYTF.

The rearrangement uses TRBV5-6 and TRBJ2-5, with D unresolved. The end of the DNA is better explained by TRBJ2-7, so the J call may be wrong. Germline V CDR1 and CDR2: SGHDT, YYEEEE. This CDR3 is 15 amino acids long. The CDR3, as DNA: TGTGCCAGCAGCTTGGAGTTGCAGAGCTTCTACGAGCAGTACTTC. Its translation is CASSLELQSFYEQYF.

The CDR3 nucleotides read TGTGCCAGCAGTGAGACAGGGGGGGTTGAGACCCAGTACTTC. Translated, it gives CASSETGGVETQYF. The chain is built from TRBV2 and TRBJ2-5; TRBD1 aligns across 9 bases. CDR3 length: 14 amino acids. Germline loops: CDR1 SNHLY, CDR2 FYNNEI. V lost 3 bases, J lost 5 bases, and 4 bases stayed unmatched.

This sequence joins TRBV15 and TRBJ1-5; no reliable D call. The V end lost 2 bases, the J end lost 6 bases, and 17 bases lay between the germline ends. The CDR3 covers 16 residues. The V gene's germline CDR1 is LNHNV and CDR2 YYDKDF (reference sequence). In DNA, the CDR3 is TGTGCCACCAGCAGAATAGGAGGAGGAGAGGGTCAGCCCCAGCATTTT. Translating gives CATSRIGGGEGQPQHF.

In regard to this clone: Other nucleotide sequences in the sample specify the same CDR3. This chain joins TRBV30 and TRBJ2-3; no clear D. V lost 2 bases and J lost 4, with 4 bases in between. The CDR3 sequence is 11 residues long. Per the germline V gene, CDR1 is GTSNPN and CDR2 is SVGIG (reference sequence). The CDR3 protein is CAWSLPDTQYF. The DNA for the CDR3 is TGTGCCTGGAGTCTCCCAGATACGCAGTATTTT.

Here the CDR3 DNA reads TGTGCCAGCAGCTTAGTAAGGCTGGCGAGCTCCTATAATTCACCCCTCCACTTT. Translation gives CASSLVRLASSYNSPLHF. This rearrangement joins TRBV7-2 to TRBJ1-6; D ambiguous. Germline CDR1 reads SGHTA; CDR2 reads FQGNSA. CDR3 length: 18 amino acids. The V end was cut by 1 base, the J end by 0 bases, with 13 bases between.

The rearrangement links TRBV7-6 to TRBJ2-7; D is ambiguous. Trimming removed 2 bases at V and 8 bases at J, with 19 bases between. Looked up from germline, CDR1 is SGHVS and CDR2 is FNYEAQ. This CDR3 spans 15 amino acids. The CDR3 reads CASSLHFGSGYQQYF. For the CDR3, the DNA is TGTGCCAGCAGCTTACACTTTGGATCAGGTTACCAGCAGTACTTC. Combining the CDR3 with reference TRBV7-6 and TRBJ2-7 gives the whole variable domain GAGVSQSPRYKVTKRGQDVALRCDPISGHVSLYWYRQALGQGPEFLTYFNYEAQQDKSGLPNDRFSAERPEGSISTLTIQRTEQRDSAMYRCASSLHFGSGYQQYFGPGTRLTVT.

This chain joins TRBV5-6 and TRBJ1-6; D is ambiguous. The CDR3 is made up of 13 amino acids. V was pared by 0 bases and J by 8 bases, with 6 bases between. Germline loops: CDR1 SGHDT, CDR2 YYEEEE. CDR3 protein: CASSLAGYSPLHF. In DNA, the CDR3 is TGTGCCAGCAGCTTGGCGGGATATTCACCCCTCCACTTT.

The chain is built from TRBV19 and TRBJ2-3, with 7 bases aligning to TRBD1. V lost 3 bases, J lost 6 bases, and 9 bases stayed unmatched. The CDR3 extends over 15 amino acids. Germline V CDR1 and CDR2: LNHDA, SQIVND (reference sequence). CDR3 amino acids: CASSMDRFFGDTQYF. The CDR3 nucleotides are TGTGCCAGTAGTATGGACAGGTTTTTTGGGGATACGCAGTATTTT.

This clone was detected a few times. Here the CDR3 reads CASRRNLNTEAFF. DNA of the CDR3: TGTGCCAGTCGAAGGAATCTGAACACTGAAGCTTTCTTT. V is TRBV6-4 and J is TRBJ1-1; D is unclear. Germline V gene lookup returns CDR1 MRHNA and CDR2 SNTAGT. V was trimmed by 9 bases and J by 0 bases, leaving 11 bases between them. The CDR3 has 13 amino acids.

A single count supports this clone. The rearrangement links TRBV6-5 to TRBJ2-7; 7 bases agree with TRBD1. The CDR3 contains 14 residues. Unmatched junction bases numbered 5, after V lost 2 bases and J lost 4 bases. Germline V gene lookup returns CDR1 MNHEY and CDR2 SVGAGI. Here the CDR3 reads CASSYREQGYEQYF. The CDR3 DNA follows: TGTGCCAGCAGTTACCGAGAACAGGGGTACGAGCAGTACTTC.

J is TRBJ1-2 and V is TRBV29-1, with D possibly being TRBD1 (6 bases). The CDR3 loop spans 15 amino acids. Trimming shortened V by 3 bases and J by 6 bases, and 20 bases separated the two germline ends. Per the germline V gene, CDR1 is SQVTM and CDR2 is ANQGSEA. The CDR3 protein is CSVDLGAGQAHGYTF. CDR3 nucleotide sequence: TGCAGCGTTGATTTGGGGGCGGGACAAGCCCATGGCTACACCTTC.

The chain has TRBV6-5 and TRBJ2-1; TRBD2 is a possible D gene (5 bases). Germline loops: CDR1 MNHEY, CDR2 SVGAGI. The CDR3 has 12 amino acids. V lost 6 bases and J lost 9, with 12 bases in between. The CDR3 region has the DNA TGTGCCAGCAGCAGACTGGGAGCTGAGCAGTTCTTC. This sequence encodes CASSRLGAEQFF.

The V and J genes are TRBV28 and TRBJ1-2; no clear D. The CDR3 contains 15 residues. CDR1 is MDHEN and CDR2 is SYDVKM in the germline V gene. With 5 bases removed from V and 0 bases from J, the gap between germline ends came to 13 bases. CDR3 in amino acids: CASSVGSQANYGYTF. The CDR3 region has the DNA TGTGCCAGCAGTGTCGGGTCTCAAGCTAACTATGGCTACACCTTC.

This rearrangement joins TRBV11-1 to TRBJ2-5; no firm D call. CDR3 size: 15 residues. Between the trimmed V and J ends, which lost 6 bases and 2 bases, there was a span of 16 bases. CDR1 and CDR2 from the germline V gene are SGHAT and FQDESV (reference sequence). The CDR3 DNA is TGTGCCAGCAGACTTAGTGGGGTCGATCAAGAGACCCAGTACTTC. The encoded protein is CASRLSGVDQETQYF.

The V gene is TRBV7-2, the J gene TRBJ2-3, with 11 bases matching TRBD2. J gave up 3 bases and V 8 bases, and 7 bases lay outside the gene matches. Per the germline V gene, CDR1 is SGHTA and CDR2 is FQGNSA. The length of the CDR3 is 15 residues. This chain's CDR3 is CASVGGLAETDTQYF. The CDR3 DNA reads TGTGCCAGCGTTGGGGGACTAGCGGAAACAGATACGCAGTATTTT. Complete variable domain (other parts from reference TRBV7-2 and TRBJ2-3): GAGVSQSPSNKVTEKGKDVELRCDPISGHTALYWYRQSLGQGLEFLIYFQGNSAPDKSGLPSDRFSAERTGGSVSTLTIQRTQQEDSAVYLCASVGGLAETDTQYFGPGTRLTVL.

V and J are TRBV6-1 and TRBJ1-2, with 8 bases fitting TRBD1. V lost 2 bases and J lost 6; bases outside the gene matches: 5. Germline values: CDR1 MNHNS, CDR2 SASEGT. The CDR3 is 14 residues long. The CDR3 loop reads CASSEKGRGHGYTF. In nucleotides, the CDR3 is TGTGCCAGCAGTGAAAAAGGCAGGGGGCATGGCTACACCTTC.

This chain's CDR3 is CASSGTPEVEAFF. The CDR3 DNA is TGTGCCAGCAGTGGGACACCTGAAGTTGAAGCTTTCTTT. The V gene is TRBV28, the J gene TRBJ1-1; tentatively, D is TRBD1 (6 bases). The germline V and J ends were trimmed by 5 bases and 7 bases, with 14 bases remaining between them. Germline CDR1 and CDR2: MDHEN and SYDVKM. The CDR3 is 13 amino acids.

V is TRBV10-3 and J is TRBJ2-3; the D gene is possibly TRBD2 (6 bases). The CDR3 runs 13 residues. Germline values: CDR1 ENHRY, CDR2 SYGVKD. Trimming took off 10 bases at V and 0 bases at J, with 11 bases between the two ends. The CDR3, as DNA: TGTGCCAATGGAGGGGTTAGCACAGATACGCAGTATTTT. Translated: CANGGVSTDTQYF.

With regard to this clone: The junction differs from germline at one of its ends, possibly a read error. This chain connects TRBV7-7 to TRBJ2-2; 8 bases are shared with TRBD1. This CDR3 region has 16 residues. The germline CDR1 and CDR2 sequences are SSHAT and FNYEAQ (reference sequence). The CDR3 here is CASSLARDRNTGELFF. The CDR3 region has the DNA TGTGCTAGCAGCTTAGCGAGGGACAGGAATACCGGGGAGCTGTTTTTT.

The gene calls are TRBV28 and TRBJ2-7; the D gene could be TRBD1 or TRBD2 (6 bases each). The CDR3 has 15 residues. CDR1 and CDR2 from the germline V gene are MDHEN and SYDVKM. V lost 6 bases, J lost 3 bases, and 18 bases lay in between. This CDR3 reads CASSLGGITDYEQYF. For the CDR3, the DNA is TGTGCCAGCAGCCTGGGGGGCATAACGGACTACGAGCAGTACTTC.

The rearrangement uses TRBV18 and TRBJ2-3; possible D gene TRBD1, 5 bases. Germline V gives CDR1 KGHSH, CDR2 LQKENI. This CDR3 is built from 15 residues. Trimming left V 3 bases short and J 0 bases short, with 10 bases between. The CDR3 loop reads CASSPWTTSTDTQYF. DNA for the CDR3: TGTGCCAGCTCACCCTGGACAACTAGCACAGATACGCAGTATTTT.

This clone occurred a few times. J is TRBJ1-5 and V is TRBV4-2; D is perhaps TRBD1 (5 bases). The germline CDR1 and CDR2 sequences are LGHNA and YNFKEQ. CDR3 length equals 14 residues. V dropped 1 base and J dropped 5 bases, with 9 bases sitting between them. The DNA for the CDR3 is TGTGCCAGCAGCCAAGGTTCGGGGGATCAGCCCCAGCATTTT. The encoded protein is CASSQGSGDQPQHF.

This chain connects TRBV6-1 to TRBJ2-3, with 8 bases that match TRBD1. With V trimmed by 3 bases and J by 4 bases, 15 bases remained unmatched. This CDR3 is 18 amino acids long. Per germline, CDR1 MNHNS and CDR2 SASEGT. In nucleotides, the CDR3 is TGTGCCAGCAGTGATTTCCCGGGACAGGAAAGGATACCAGATACGCAGTATTTT. Protein product: CASSDFPGQERIPDTQYF.

This chain links TRBV7-2 with TRBJ1-6; D gene unclear. From germline, CDR1 is SGHTA and CDR2 FQGNSA. The length of the CDR3 is 17 residues. Trimming removed 2 bases at V and 0 bases at J, with 11 bases between. The DNA of the CDR3 is TGTGCCAGCAGCTTATCCGCGCATAGCTCCTATAATTCACCCCTCCACTTT. It encodes CASSLSAHSSYNSPLHF.

This clone was recorded only once. V usage is TRBV7-2 and J usage is TRBJ2-2; D is uncertain. Germline CDR1 reads SGHTA; CDR2 reads FQGNSA. This CDR3 has 18 residues. The V gene lost 1 base and the J gene lost 7 bases, with 22 bases spanning the gap. In DNA form, the CDR3 reads TGTGCCAGCAGCTTAGGGGCAGTAGGGCTCCGAGATGGCGGGGAGCTGTTTTTT. It is translated as CASSLGAVGLRDGGELFF.